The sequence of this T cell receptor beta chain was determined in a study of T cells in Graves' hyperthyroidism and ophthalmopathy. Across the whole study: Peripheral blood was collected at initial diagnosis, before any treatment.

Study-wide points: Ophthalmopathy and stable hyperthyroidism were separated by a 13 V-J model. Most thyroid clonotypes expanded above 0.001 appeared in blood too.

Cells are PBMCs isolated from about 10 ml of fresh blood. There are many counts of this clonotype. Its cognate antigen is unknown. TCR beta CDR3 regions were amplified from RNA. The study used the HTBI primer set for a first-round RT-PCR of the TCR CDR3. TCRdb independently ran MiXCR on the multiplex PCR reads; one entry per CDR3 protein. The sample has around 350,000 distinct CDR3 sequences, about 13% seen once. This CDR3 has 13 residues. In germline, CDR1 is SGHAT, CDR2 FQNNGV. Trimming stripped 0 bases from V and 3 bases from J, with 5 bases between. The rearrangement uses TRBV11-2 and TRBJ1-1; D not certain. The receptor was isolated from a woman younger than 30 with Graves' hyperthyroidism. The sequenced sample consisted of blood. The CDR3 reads CASSLEAYTEAFF. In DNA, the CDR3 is TGTGCCAGCAGCTTAGAGGCTTACACTGAAGCTTTCTTT.